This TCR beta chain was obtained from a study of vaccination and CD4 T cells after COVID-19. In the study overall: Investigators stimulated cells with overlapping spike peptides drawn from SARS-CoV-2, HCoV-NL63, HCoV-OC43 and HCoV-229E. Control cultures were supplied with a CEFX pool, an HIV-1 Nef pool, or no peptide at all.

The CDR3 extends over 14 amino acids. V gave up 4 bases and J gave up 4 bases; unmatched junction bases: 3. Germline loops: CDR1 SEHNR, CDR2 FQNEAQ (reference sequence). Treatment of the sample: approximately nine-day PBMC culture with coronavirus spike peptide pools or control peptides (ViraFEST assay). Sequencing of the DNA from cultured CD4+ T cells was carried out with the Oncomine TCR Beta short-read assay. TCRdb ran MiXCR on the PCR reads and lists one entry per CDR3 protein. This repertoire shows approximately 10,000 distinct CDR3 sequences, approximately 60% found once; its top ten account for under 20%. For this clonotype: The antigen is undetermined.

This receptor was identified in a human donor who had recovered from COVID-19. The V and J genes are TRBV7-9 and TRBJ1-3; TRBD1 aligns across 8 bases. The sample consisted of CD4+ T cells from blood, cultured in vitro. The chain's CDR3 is CASSSTGEGNTIYF. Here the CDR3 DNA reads TGTGCCAGCAGCTCGACAGGGGAGGGAAACACCATATATTTT.